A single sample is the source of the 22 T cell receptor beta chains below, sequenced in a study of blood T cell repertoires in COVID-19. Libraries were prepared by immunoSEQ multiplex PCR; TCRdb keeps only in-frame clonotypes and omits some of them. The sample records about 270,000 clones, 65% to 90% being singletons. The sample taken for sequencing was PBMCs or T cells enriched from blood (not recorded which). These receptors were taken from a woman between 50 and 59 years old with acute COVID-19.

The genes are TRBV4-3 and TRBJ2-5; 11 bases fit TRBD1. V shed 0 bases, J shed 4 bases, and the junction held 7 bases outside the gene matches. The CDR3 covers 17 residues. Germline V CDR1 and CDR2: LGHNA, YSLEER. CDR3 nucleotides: TGCGCCAGCAGCCAAGATCCCGGGGACAGGGGGGCAGAGACCCAGTACTTC. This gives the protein CASSQDPGDRGAETQYF.

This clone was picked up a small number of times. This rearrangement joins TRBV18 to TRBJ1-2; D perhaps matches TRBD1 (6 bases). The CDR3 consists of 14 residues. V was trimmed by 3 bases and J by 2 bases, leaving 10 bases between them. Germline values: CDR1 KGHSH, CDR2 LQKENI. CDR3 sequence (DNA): TGTGCCAGCTCACCGGGGAGGGGGAACTATGGCTACACCTTC. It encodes CASSPGRGNYGYTF.

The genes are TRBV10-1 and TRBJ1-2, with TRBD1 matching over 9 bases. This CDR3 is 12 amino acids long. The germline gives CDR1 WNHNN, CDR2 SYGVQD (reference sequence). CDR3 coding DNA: TGCCCTCCTTTAGGGACAGGGTGTGGCTACACCTTC. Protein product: CPPLGTGCGYTF.

Written as DNA, the CDR3 is TGTGCCAGCAGCTTAGAAGCGGTTTCCAATGAGCAGTTCTTC. It codes for CASSLEAVSNEQFF. J is TRBJ2-1 and V is TRBV7-6; perhaps TRBD2 as D (5 bases). CDR3 length equals 14 residues. Deletions cut 1 base from V and 6 bases from J, with 10 bases between. The germline gives CDR1 SGHVS, CDR2 FNYEAQ.

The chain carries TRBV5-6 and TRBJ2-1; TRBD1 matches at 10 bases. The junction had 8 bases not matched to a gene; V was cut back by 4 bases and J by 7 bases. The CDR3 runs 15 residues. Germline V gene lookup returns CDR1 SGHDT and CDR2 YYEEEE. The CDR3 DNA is TGTGCCAGCAGCCCAACCCGGACAGGGGGAAATGAGCAGTTCTTC. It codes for CASSPTRTGGNEQFF.

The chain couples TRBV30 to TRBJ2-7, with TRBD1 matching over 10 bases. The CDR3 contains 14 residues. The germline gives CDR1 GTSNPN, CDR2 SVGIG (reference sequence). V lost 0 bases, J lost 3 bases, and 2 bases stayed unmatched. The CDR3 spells CAWSVRTGGYEQYF. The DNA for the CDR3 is TGTGCCTGGAGTGTGAGGACAGGGGGCTACGAGCAGTACTTC.

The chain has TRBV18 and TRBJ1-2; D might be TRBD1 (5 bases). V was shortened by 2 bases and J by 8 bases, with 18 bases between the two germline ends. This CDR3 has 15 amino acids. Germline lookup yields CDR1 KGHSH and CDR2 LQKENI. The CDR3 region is CASSPEARGGRGYTF. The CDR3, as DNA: TGTGCCAGCTCACCAGAGGCAAGGGGAGGAAGAGGCTACACCTTC. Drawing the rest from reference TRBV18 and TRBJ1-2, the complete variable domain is NAGVMQNPRHLVRRRGQEARLRCSPMKGHSHVYWYRQLPEEGLKFMVYLQKENIIDESGMPKERFSAEFPKEGPSILRIQQVVRGDSAAYFCASSPEARGGRGYTFGSGTRLTVV.

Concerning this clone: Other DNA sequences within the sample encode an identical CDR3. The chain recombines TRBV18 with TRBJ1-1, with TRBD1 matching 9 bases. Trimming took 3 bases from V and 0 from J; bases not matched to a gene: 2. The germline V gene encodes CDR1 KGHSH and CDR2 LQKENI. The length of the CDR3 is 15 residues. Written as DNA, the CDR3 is TGTGCCAGCTCACCCGGGACAGGGATGAACACTGAAGCTTTCTTT. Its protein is CASSPGTGMNTEAFF.

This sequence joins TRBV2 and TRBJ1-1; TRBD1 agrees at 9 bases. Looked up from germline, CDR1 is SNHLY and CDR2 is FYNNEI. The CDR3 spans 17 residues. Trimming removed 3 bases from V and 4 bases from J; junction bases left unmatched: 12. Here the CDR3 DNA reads TGTGCCAGCAGTGAGGGGTCCGGGACAGGGTTGGGCACTGAAGCTTTCTTT. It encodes CASSEGSGTGLGTEAFF.

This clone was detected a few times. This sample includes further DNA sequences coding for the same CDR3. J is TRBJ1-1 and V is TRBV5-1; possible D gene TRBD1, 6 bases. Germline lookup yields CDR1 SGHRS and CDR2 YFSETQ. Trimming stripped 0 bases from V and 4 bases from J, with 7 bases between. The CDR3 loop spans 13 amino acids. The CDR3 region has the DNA TGCGCCAGCAGCTTGGAAGGGGGCACTGAAGCTTTCTTT. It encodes CASSLEGGTEAFF.

CDR3 sequence: CASSRYGTPPDRGTQYF. CDR3 nucleotide sequence: TGTGCCAGCAGCCGTTACGGGACTCCGCCCGACAGGGGGACCCAGTACTTC. The chain combines TRBV3-1 (or the pseudogene TRBV3-2) with TRBJ2-5, with 8 bases matching TRBD1. Germline V lookup: CDR1 LGHDT, CDR2 YNNKEL (reference sequence). V dropped 4 bases and J dropped 7; count of bases not matched to a gene: 17. The CDR3 is made up of 17 amino acids.

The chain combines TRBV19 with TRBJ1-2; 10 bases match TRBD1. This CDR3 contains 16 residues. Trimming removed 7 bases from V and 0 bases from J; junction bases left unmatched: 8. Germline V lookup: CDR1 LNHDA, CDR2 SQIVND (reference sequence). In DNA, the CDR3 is TGTGCCAGTACACCGGGACAGGGGCGTTCTAACTATGGCTACACCTTC. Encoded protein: CASTPGQGRSNYGYTF.

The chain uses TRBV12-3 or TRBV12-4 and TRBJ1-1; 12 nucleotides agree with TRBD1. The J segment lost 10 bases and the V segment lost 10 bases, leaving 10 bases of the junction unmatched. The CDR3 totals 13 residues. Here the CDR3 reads CAIGGQGARRAFF. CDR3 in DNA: TGTGCCATCGGGGGACAGGGGGCGCGAAGAGCTTTCTTT.

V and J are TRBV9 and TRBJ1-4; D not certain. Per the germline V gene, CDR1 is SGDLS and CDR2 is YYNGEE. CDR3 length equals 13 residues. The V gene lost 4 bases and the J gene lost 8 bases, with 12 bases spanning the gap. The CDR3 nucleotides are TGTGCCAGCAGCCCGACCCTAGGCGAAAAACTGTTTTTT. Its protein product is CASSPTLGEKLFF.

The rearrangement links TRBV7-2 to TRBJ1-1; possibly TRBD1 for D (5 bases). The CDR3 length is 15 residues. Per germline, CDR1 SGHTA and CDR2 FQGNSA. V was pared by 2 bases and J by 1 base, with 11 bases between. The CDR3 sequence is CASSLLAGQNTEAFF. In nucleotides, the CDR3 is TGTGCCAGCAGCTTATTGGCAGGGCAGAACACTGAAGCTTTCTTT.

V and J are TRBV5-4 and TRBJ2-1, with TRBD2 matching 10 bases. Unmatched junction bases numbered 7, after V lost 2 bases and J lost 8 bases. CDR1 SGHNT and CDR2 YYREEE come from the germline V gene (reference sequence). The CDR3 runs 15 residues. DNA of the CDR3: TGTGCCAGCAGCTTTGGAGCGGGGGGGCTAGATGAGCAGTTCTTC. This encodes CASSFGAGGLDEQFF.

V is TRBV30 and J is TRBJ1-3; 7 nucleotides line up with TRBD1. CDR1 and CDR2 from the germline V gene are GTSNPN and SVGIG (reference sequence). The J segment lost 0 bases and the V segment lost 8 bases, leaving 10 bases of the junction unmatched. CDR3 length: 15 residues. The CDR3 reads CALEVGQLSGNTIYF. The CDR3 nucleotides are TGTGCCCTGGAGGTGGGACAGCTCTCTGGAAACACCATATATTTT.

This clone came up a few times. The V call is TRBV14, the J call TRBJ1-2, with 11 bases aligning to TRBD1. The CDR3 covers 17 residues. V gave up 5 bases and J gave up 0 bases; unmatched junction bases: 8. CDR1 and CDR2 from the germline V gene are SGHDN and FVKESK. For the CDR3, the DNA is TGTGCCAGCAGCTTACTGGGACAGGGGGGACCTAACTATGGCTACACCTTC. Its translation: CASSLLGQGGPNYGYTF.

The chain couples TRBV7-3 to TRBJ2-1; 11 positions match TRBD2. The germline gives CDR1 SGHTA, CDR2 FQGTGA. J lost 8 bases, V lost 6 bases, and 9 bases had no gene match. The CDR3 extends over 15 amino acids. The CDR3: CASSKATSGGDEQFF. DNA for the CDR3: TGTGCCAGCAGTAAGGCTACTAGCGGGGGTGATGAGCAGTTCTTC.

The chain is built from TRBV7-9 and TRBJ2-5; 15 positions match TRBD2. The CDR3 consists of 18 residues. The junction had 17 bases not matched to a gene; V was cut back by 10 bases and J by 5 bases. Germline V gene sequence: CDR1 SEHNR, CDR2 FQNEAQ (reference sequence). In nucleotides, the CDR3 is TGTGCCATCCGGACGGGACTAGCGGGGGGTCGCGTAAGGGAGACCCAGTACTTC. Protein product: CAIRTGLAGGRVRETQYF. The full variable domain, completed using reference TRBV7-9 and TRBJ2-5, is DTGVSQNPRHKITKRGQNVTFRCDPISEHNRLYWYRQTLGQGPEFLTYFQNEAQLEKSRLLSDRFSAERPKGSFSTLEIQRTEQGDSAMYLCAIRTGLAGGRVRETQYFGPGTRLLVL.

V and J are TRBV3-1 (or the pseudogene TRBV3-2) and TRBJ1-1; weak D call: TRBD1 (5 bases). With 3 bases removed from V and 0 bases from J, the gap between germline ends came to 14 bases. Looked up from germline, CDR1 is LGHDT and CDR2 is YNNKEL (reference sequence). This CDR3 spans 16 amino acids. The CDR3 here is CASSQAGLGLNTEAFF. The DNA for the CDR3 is TGTGCCAGCAGCCAGGCAGGGCTCGGTTTGAACACTGAAGCTTTCTTT.

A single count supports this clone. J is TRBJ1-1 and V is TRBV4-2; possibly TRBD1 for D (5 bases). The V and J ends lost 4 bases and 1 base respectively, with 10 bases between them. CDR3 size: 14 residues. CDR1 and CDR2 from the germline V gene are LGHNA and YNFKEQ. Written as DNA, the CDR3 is TGTGCCAGCAGCCGTCCCCAGGGGAACACTGAAGCTTTCTTT. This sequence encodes CASSRPQGNTEAFF.